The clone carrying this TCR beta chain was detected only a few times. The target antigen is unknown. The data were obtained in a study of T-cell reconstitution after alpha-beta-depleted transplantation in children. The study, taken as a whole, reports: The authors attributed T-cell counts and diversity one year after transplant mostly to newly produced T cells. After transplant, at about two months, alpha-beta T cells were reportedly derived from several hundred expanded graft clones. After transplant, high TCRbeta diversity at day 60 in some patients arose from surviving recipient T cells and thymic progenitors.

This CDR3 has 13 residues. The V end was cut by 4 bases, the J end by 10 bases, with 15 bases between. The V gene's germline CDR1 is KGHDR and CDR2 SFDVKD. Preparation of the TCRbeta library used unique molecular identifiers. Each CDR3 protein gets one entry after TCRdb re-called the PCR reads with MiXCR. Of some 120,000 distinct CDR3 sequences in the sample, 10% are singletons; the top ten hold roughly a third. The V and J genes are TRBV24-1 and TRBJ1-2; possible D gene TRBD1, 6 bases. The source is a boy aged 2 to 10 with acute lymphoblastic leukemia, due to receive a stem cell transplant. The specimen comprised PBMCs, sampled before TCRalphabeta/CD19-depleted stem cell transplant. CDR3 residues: CATSDPRQANYTF. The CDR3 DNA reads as TGTGCCACCAGTGACCCCCGACAGGCCAACTACACCTTC.